This T cell receptor (beta chain) came from a study of blood T cell repertoires in COVID-19. Study details: Researchers got acute and convalescent COVID-19 samples from the United States, Italy and Spain.

TCRdb's table, derived via immunoSEQ multiplex PCR, lists solely in-frame clones and lacks some. This table holds about 160,000 clones, 85% found once. This CDR3 region has 14 residues. V lost 0 bases, J lost 8 bases, and 13 bases lay in between. The germline CDR1 and CDR2 sequences are SGHTA and FQGNSA. This rearrangement joins TRBV7-2 to TRBJ1-1, with D perhaps matching TRBD1 (5 bases). Sequencing was performed on peripheral blood. The clonotype originates from a woman in her fifties or sixties with COVID-19, enrolled during active disease. CDR3 coding DNA: TGTGCCAGCAGCTTAGCGGGACTCACCGCCGAAGCTTTCTTT. It codes for CASSLAGLTAEAFF.